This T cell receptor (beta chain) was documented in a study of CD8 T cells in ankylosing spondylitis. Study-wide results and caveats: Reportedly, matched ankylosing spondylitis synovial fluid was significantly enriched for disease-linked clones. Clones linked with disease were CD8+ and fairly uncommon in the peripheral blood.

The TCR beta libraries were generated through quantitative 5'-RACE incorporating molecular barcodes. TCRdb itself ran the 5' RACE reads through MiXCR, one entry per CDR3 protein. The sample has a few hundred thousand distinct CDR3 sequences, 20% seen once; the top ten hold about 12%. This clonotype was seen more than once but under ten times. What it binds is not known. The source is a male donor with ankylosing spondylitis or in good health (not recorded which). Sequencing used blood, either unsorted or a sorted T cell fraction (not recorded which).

The CDR3 reads CASSDPPGQGYNEQFF. CDR3 nucleotide sequence: TGTGCCAGCAGTGATCCTCCGGGACAGGGTTACAATGAGCAGTTCTTC. This rearrangement joins TRBV6-1 to TRBJ2-1; TRBD1 matches at 9 bases. Unmatched junction bases numbered 7, after V lost 3 bases and J lost 4 bases. This CDR3 has 16 amino acids. Per the germline V gene, CDR1 is MNHNS and CDR2 is SASEGT.